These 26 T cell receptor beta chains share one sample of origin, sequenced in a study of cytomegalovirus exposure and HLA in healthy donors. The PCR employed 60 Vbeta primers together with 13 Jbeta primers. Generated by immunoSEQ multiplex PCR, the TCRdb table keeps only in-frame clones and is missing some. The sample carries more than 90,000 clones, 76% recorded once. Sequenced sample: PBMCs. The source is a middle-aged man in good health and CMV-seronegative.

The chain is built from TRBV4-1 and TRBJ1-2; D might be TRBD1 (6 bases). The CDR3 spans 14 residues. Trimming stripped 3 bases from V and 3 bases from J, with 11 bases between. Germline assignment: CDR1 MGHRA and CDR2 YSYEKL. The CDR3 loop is CASSHSGEYYGYTF. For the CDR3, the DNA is TGCGCCAGCAGCCACTCAGGGGAATACTATGGCTACACCTTC.

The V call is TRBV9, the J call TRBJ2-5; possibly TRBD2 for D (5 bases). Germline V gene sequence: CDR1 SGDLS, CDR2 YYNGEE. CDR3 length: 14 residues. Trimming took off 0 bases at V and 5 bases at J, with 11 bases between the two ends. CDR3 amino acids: CASSVGGPVETQYF. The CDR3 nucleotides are TGTGCCAGCAGCGTAGGCGGGCCGGTGGAGACCCAGTACTTC.

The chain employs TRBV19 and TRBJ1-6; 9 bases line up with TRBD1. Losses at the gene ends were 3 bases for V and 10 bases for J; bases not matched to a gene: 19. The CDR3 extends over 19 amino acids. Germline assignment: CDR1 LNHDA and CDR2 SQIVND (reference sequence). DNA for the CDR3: TGTGCCAGTAGTATCAATATTGCCGCCGGGACAGGGATTGGATCACCCCTCCACTTT. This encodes CASSINIAAGTGIGSPLHF.

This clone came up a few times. The CDR3 DNA sequence: TGTGCCAGCAGCTCGATCGACAGGGAATATCAGCCCCAGCATTTT. Translated: CASSSIDREYQPQHF. The V and J genes are TRBV5-6 and TRBJ1-5, with 7 bases lining up with TRBD1. Germline V lookup: CDR1 SGHDT, CDR2 YYEEEE. The CDR3 loop spans 15 amino acids. V lost 3 bases, J lost 5 bases, and 8 bases stayed unmatched. Full variable domain (rest looked up from reference TRBV5-6 and TRBJ1-5): DAGVTQSPTHLIKTRGQQVTLRCSPKSGHDTVSWYQQALGQGPQFIFQYYEEEERQRGNFPDRFSGHQFPNYSSELNVNALLLGDSALYLCASSSIDREYQPQHFGDGTRLSIL.

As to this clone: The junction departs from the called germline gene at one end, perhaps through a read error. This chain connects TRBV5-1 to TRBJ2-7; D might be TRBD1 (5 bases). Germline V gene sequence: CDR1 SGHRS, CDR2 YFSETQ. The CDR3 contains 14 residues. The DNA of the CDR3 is TGCGCCGGCAGCTTGGGTGACAGAGTCTACGAGCAGTACTTC. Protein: CAGSLGDRVYEQYF.

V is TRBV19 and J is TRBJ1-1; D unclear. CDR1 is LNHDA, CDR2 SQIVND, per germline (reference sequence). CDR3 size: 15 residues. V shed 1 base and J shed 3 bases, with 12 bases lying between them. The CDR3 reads CASSIASGSDTEAFF. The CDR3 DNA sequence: TGTGCCAGTAGTATAGCTTCGGGGAGCGACACTGAAGCTTTCTTT.

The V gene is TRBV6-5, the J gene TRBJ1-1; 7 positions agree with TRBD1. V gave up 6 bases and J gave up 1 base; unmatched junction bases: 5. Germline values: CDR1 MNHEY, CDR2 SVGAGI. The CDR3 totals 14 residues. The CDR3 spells CASSLNRGNTEAFF. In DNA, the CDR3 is TGTGCCAGCAGCCTAAACAGGGGGAACACTGAAGCTTTCTTT.

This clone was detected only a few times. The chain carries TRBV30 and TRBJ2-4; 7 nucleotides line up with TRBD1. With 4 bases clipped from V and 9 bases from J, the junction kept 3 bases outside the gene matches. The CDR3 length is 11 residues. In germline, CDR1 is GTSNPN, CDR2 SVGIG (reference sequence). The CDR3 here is CAWTSGGIQYF. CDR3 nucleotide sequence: TGTGCCTGGACCTCAGGGGGCATTCAGTACTTC.

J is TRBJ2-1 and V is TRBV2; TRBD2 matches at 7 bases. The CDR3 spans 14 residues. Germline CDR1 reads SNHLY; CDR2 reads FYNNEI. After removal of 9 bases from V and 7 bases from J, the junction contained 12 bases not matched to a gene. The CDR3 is CASTLGAGVNEQFF. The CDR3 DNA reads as TGTGCCAGTACCCTCGGGGCGGGGGTGAATGAGCAGTTCTTC.

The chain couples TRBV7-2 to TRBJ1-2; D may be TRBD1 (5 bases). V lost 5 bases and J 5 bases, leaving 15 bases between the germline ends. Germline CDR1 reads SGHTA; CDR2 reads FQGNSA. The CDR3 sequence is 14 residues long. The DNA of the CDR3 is TGTGCCAGCAGCACGACGGGGGGGGAGTATGGCTACACCTTC. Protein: CASSTTGGEYGYTF.

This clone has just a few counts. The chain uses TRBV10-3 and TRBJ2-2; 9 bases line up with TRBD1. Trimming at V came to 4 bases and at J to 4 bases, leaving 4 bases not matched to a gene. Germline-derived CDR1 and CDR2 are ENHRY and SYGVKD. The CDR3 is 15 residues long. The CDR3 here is CAISGQGDGTGELFF. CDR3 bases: TGTGCCATCAGTGGACAGGGGGACGGCACCGGGGAGCTGTTTTTT.

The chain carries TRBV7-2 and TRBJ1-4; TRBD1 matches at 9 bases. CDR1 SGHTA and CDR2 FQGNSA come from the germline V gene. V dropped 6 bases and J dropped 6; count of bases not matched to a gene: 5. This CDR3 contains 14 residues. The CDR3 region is CASSLTGGYEKLFF. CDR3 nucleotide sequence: TGTGCCAGCAGTTTGACAGGGGGGTATGAAAAACTGTTTTTT.

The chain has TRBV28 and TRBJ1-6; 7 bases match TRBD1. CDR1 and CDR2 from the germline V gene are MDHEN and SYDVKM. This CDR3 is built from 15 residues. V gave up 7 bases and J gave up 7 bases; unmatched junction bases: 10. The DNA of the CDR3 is TGTGCCAGCAATCCCCGACAGGGACAAAATTCACCCCTCCACTTT. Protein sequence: CASNPRQGQNSPLHF. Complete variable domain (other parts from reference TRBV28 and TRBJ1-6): DVKVTQSSRYLVKRTGEKVFLECVQDMDHENMFWYRQDPGLGLRLIYFSYDVKMKEKGDIPEGYSVSREKKERFSLILESASTNQTSMYLCASNPRQGQNSPLHFGNGTRLTVT.

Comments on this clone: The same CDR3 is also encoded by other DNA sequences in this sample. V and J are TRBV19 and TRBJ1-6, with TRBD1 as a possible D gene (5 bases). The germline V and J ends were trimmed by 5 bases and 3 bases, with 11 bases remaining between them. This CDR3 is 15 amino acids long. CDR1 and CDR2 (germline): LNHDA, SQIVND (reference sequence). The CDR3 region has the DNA TGTGCCAGTAGTTTGGGACTGAGCTATAATTCACCCCTCCACTTT. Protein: CASSLGLSYNSPLHF. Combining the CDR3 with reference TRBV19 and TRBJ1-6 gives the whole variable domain DGGITQSPKYLFRKEGQNVTLSCEQNLNHDAMYWYRQDPGQGLRLIYYSQIVNDFQKGDIAEGYSVSREKKESFPLTVTSAQKNPTAFYLCASSLGLSYNSPLHFGNGTRLTVT.

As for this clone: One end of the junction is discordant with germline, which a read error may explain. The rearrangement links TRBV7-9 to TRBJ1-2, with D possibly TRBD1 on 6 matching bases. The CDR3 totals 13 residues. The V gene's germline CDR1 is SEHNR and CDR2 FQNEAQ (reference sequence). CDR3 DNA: TGTTCCAGCAGCTTACAGGGTCCCTATGGCTACACCTTC. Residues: CSSSLQGPYGYTF.

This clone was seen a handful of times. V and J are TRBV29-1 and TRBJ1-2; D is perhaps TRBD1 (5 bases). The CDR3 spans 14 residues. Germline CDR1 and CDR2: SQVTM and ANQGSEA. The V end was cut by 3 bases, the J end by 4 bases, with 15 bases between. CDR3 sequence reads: CSVEGWGRGYGYTF. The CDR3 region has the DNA TGCAGCGTTGAGGGTTGGGGCCGAGGCTATGGCTACACCTTC.

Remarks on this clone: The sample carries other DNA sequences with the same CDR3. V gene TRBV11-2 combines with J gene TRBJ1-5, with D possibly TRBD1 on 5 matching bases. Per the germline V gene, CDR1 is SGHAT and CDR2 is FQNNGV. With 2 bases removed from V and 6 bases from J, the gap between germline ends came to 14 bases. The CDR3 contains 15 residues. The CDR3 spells CASSLYQGPGQPQHF. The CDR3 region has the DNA TGTGCCAGCAGCTTATATCAGGGTCCCGGTCAGCCCCAGCATTTT.

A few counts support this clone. The CDR3 sequence is CASSLRVRDNEQFF. CDR3 DNA: TGTGCCAGCAGCCTCCGCGTGCGCGACAATGAGCAGTTCTTC. The rearrangement joins TRBV7-2 to TRBJ2-1; D not certain. The CDR3 has 14 amino acids. The V gene's germline CDR1 is SGHTA and CDR2 FQGNSA. V dropped 5 bases and J dropped 5 bases, with 13 bases sitting between them.

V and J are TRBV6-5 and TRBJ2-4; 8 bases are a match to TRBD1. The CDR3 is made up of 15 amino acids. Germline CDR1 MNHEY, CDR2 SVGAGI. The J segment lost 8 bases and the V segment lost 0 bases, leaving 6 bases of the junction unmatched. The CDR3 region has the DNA TGTGCCAGCAGTTACTCGGGACAGGCATATGACATTCAGTACTTC. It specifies CASSYSGQAYDIQYF.

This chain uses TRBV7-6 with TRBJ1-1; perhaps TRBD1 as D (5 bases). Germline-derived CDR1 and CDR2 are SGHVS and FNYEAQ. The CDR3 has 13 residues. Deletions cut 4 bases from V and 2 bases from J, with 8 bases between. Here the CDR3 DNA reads TGTGCCAGCAGCTCCAGGGTCAACACTGAAGCTTTCTTT. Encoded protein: CASSSRVNTEAFF.

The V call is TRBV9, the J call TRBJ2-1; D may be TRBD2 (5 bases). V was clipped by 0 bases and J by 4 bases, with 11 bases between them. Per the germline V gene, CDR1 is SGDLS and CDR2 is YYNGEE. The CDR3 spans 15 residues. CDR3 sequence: CASSVGAGDYNEQFF. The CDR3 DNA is TGTGCCAGCAGCGTAGGGGCGGGCGATTACAATGAGCAGTTCTTC.

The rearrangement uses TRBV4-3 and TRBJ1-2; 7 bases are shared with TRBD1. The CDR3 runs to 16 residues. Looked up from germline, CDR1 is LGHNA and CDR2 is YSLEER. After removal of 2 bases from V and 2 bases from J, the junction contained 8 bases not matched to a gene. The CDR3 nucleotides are TGCGCCAGCAGCCAACACAACCAACAGGGGAACTATGGCTACACCTTC. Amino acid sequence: CASSQHNQQGNYGYTF.

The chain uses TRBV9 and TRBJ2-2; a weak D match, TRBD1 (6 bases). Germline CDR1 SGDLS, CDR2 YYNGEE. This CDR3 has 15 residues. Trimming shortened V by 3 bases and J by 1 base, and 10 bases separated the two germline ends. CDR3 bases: TGTGCCAGCAGCGCACAGGGACGGAACACCGGGGAGCTGTTTTTT. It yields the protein CASSAQGRNTGELFF.

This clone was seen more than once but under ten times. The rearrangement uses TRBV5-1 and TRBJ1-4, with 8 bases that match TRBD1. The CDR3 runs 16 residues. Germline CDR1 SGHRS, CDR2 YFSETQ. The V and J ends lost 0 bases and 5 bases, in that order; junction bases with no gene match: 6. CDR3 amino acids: CASSLAPRQGNEKLFF. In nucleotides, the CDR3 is TGCGCCAGCAGCTTGGCCCCCCGACAGGGGAATGAAAAACTGTTTTTT.

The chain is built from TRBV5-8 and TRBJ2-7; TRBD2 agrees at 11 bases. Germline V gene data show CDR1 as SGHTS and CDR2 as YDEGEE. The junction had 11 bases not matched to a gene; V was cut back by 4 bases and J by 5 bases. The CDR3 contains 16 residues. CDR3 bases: TGTGCCAGCAGCCCATTAGCGGGGGGGCCTTTCCACGAGCAGTACGTC. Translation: CASSPLAGGPFHEQYV.

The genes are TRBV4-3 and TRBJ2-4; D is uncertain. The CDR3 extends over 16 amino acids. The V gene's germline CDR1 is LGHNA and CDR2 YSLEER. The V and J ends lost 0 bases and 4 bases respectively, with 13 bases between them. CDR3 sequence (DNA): TGCGCCAGCAGCCAAGATGTTGCGCAGGTAAAAAACATTCAGTACTTC. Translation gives CASSQDVAQVKNIQYF.